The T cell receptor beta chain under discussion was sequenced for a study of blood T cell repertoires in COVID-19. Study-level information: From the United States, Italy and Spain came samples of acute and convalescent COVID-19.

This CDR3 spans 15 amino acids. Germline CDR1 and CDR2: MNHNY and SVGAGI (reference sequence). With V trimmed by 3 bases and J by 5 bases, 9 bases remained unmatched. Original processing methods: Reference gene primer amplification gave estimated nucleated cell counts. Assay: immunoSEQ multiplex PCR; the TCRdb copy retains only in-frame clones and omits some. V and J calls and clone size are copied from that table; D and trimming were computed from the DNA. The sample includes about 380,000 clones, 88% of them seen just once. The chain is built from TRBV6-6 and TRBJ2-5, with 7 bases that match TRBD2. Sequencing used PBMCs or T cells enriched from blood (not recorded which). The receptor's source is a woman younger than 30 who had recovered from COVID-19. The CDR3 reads CASSYNRGDWETQYF. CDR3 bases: TGTGCCAGCAGTTATAACCGGGGGGACTGGGAGACCCAGTACTTC.